The T cell receptor beta chain described here comes from a study of cytomegalovirus exposure and HLA in healthy donors. Study information: Most genotyped donors, roughly 80% of 398, had Caucasian-associated genetic ancestry. Study-level results: A later analysis by the authors found several of the most significant clusters apparently linked to common viral pathogens.

Germline V CDR1 and CDR2: SGHNT, YYREEE (reference sequence). The CDR3 covers 12 residues. The V and J ends lost 4 bases and 4 bases respectively, with 8 bases between them. Samples came from healthy bone marrow donors. This clone came up a few times. Its specificity is unknown. The same CDR3 also results from other DNA sequences found in this sample. 60 Vbeta and 13 Jbeta primers were used in PCR. In the original analysis: Per a later analysis, the number of unique TCR beta chains was some 80 million, of which around 10 million were shared. This table comes from immunoSEQ multiplex PCR, and its TCRdb copy is limited to in-frame clones, with some not included. V and J calls and clone size are those listed in that table; D and trimming were worked out from the DNA. The table includes just over 150,000 clones, around four fifths detected once.

The TCR originated in a man between 18 and 35 years old in good health and CMV-seronegative. The chain has TRBV5-4 and TRBJ2-5, with D maybe TRBD1 (5 bases). Sample: PBMCs. CDR3 coding DNA: TGTGCCAGCAGCCTTAGGGGAGAGACCCAGTACTTC. Its protein product is CASSLRGETQYF.